One and the same sample provided the 3 T cell receptor beta chains below, sequenced in a study of blood T cell repertoires in COVID-19. Method: immunoSEQ multiplex PCR; TCRdb's copy keeps in-frame clones and lacks some. Among a few hundred thousand clones listed, roughly 86% were seen once. Sequencing was carried out using peripheral blood. These receptors were taken from a middle-aged man who had recovered from COVID-19.

The V gene is TRBV11-3, the J gene TRBJ2-1, with D maybe TRBD2 (7 bases). CDR1 is SGHNT and CDR2 is YENEEA in the germline V gene. The V end lost 3 bases, the J end lost 5 bases, and 17 bases lay between the germline ends. This CDR3 is 16 amino acids long. The DNA for the CDR3 is TGTGCCAGCAGCTTGGATGGGGGGGCCACAAACAATGAGCAGTTCTTC. Its translation is CASSLDGGATNNEQFF.

This clone was seen a few times. This rearrangement joins TRBV19 to TRBJ2-7; 9 positions agree with TRBD2. The junction had 2 bases not matched to a gene; V was cut back by 8 bases and J by 0 bases. The CDR3 sequence is 13 residues long. The germline CDR1 and CDR2 sequences are LNHDA and SQIVND (reference sequence). Here the CDR3 DNA reads TGTGCCAGTTATAGCGGGAGCTCCTACGAGCAGTACTTC. It codes for CASYSGSSYEQYF.

The chain employs TRBV13 and TRBJ1-2; 7 bases line up with TRBD1. The V gene end was trimmed by 5 bases and the J gene end by 5 bases; junction bases not matched to a gene: 17. CDR3 length equals 17 residues. The germline CDR1 and CDR2 sequences are PRHDT and FYEKMQ (reference sequence). The CDR3 coding sequence is TGTGCCAGCAGCCCCCGGACAGGAACAAAAGGGGGGTATGGCTACACCTTC. Translated: CASSPRTGTKGGYGYTF.